The 25 T cell receptor beta chains in this list originate from one sample, sequenced in a study of CD8 T cells in Susac syndrome. An amount of RNA that ranged from roughly 0.45 to 1 ug was reverse transcribed with random hexamers. From the immunoSEQ multiplex PCR reads, TCRdb called clonotypes with MiXCR, one entry per CDR3 protein. This table has approximately 170,000 distinct CDR3 sequences, 92% appearing once. The material sequenced was CD4+ T cells from PBMCs. Receptors were obtained from a human donor in good health.

The CDR3 DNA is TGTGCCAGCAGTTACGGAGCGGGAGGAGGCGAGCAGTACTTC. Protein sequence: CASSYGAGGGEQYF. This sequence joins TRBV6-6 and TRBJ2-7, with TRBD2 matching over 9 bases. The CDR3 is 14 residues long. The germline V gene has CDR1 MNHNY and CDR2 SVGAGI (reference sequence). J was trimmed by 6 bases and V by 2 bases; bases with no gene match: 5.

This clonotype was picked up one time. This chain connects TRBV30 to TRBJ1-1; no firm D call. The CDR3 runs 10 residues. Trimming cost V 4 bases and J 10 bases, with 10 bases left between them. Germline V gives CDR1 GTSNPN, CDR2 SVGIG (reference sequence). The CDR3 coding sequence is TGTGCCTGGATTACTGTTGGAGCTTTCTTT. Its translation is CAWITVGAFF.

V gene TRBV3-1 combines with J gene TRBJ1-5, with TRBD1 matching over 7 bases. The V gene end was trimmed by 1 base and the J gene end by 13 bases; junction bases not matched to a gene: 4. Germline lookup yields CDR1 LGHDT and CDR2 YNNKEL (reference sequence). The CDR3 sequence is 12 residues long. CDR3 sequence: CASSQGPGGQHF. CDR3 bases: TGTGCCAGCAGCCAAGGGCCAGGGGGGCAGCATTTT.

The V gene is TRBV15, the J gene TRBJ2-5; TRBD2 matches at 7 bases. Germline V gene lookup returns CDR1 LNHNV and CDR2 YYDKDF (reference sequence). There are 13 residues in the CDR3. V lost 5 bases, J lost 2 bases, and 2 bases stayed unmatched. The CDR3 is CATSSGGQETQYF. In DNA, the CDR3 is TGTGCCACCAGCTCCGGGGGGCAAGAGACCCAGTACTTC.

The chain recombines TRBV10-3 with TRBJ2-5; 8 positions agree with TRBD1. Germline CDR1 and CDR2: ENHRY and SYGVKD. This CDR3 has 15 residues. The J segment lost 5 bases and the V segment lost 3 bases, leaving 8 bases of the junction unmatched. CDR3 sequence: CAISEGQGDVETQYF. In nucleotides, the CDR3 is TGTGCCATCAGTGAAGGACAGGGCGATGTTGAGACCCAGTACTTC.

This chain links TRBV9 with TRBJ2-1, with a tentative D call TRBD1 (5 bases). The length of the CDR3 is 16 residues. Germline CDR1 reads SGDLS; CDR2 reads YYNGEE. Deletions cut 4 bases from V and 3 bases from J, with 17 bases between. This CDR3 reads CASSHHLFQGYNEQFF. The CDR3 DNA sequence: TGTGCCAGCAGCCACCACCTTTTTCAGGGCTACAATGAGCAGTTCTTC.

A single count supports this clonotype. This may come from a read error, since a much larger clone is one base off. The rearrangement uses TRBV5-4 and TRBJ1-1; D unclear. The CDR3 spans 13 residues. Trimming left V 4 bases short and J 1 base short, with 8 bases between. Germline CDR1 reads SGHNT; CDR2 reads YYREEE (reference sequence). The CDR3 loop reads CASSLPGNTEAFF. The CDR3 region has the DNA TGTGCCAGCAGCCTCCCGGGGAACACTGAAGCTTTCTTT. Together with reference TRBV5-4 and TRBJ1-1, the CDR3 gives the full variable domain: ETGVTQSPTHLIKTRGQQVTLRCSSQSGHNTVSWYQQALGQGPQFIFQYYREEENGRGNFPPRFSGLQFPNYSSELNVNALELDDSALYLCASSLPGNTEAFFGQGTRLTVV.

This sequence joins TRBV5-1 and TRBJ2-7; D may be TRBD2 (5 bases). Trimming stripped 0 bases from V and 6 bases from J, with 16 bases between. The CDR3 contains 15 residues. CDR1 and CDR2 from the germline V gene are SGHRS and YFSETQ. The CDR3: CASSLERRTFREQYF. The CDR3 DNA sequence: TGCGCCAGCAGCTTGGAAAGGAGGACTTTTCGCGAGCAGTACTTC. Based on the CDR3 plus reference TRBV5-1 and TRBJ2-7, the full variable domain is KAGVTQTPRYLIKTRGQQVTLSCSPISGHRSVSWYQQTPGQGLQFLFEYFSETQRNKGNFPGRFSGRQFSNSRSEMNVSTLELGDSALYLCASSLERRTFREQYFGPGTRLTVT.

The chain employs TRBV11-1 and TRBJ2-7, with 9 bases aligning to TRBD1. The CDR3 contains 15 residues. Germline V CDR1 and CDR2: SGHAT, FQDESV (reference sequence). V lost 4 bases and J lost 3; bases outside the gene matches: 7. The CDR3, as DNA: TGTGCCAGCAGCTCCCGGGACAGGGTAATCTACGAGCAGTACTTC. Translation gives CASSSRDRVIYEQYF.

The chain joins TRBV5-1 to TRBJ2-5; D not resolved. Germline loops: CDR1 SGHRS, CDR2 YFSETQ. This CDR3 has 14 residues. Trimming left V 0 bases short and J 5 bases short, with 11 bases between. CDR3 nucleotides: TGCGCCAGCAGCTTGGAAGGCGGTGATGAGACCCAGTACTTC. Translated: CASSLEGGDETQYF.

The CDR3 protein is CSAGAGQGYTF. DNA for the CDR3: TGCAGCGCCGGGGCGGGGCAGGGCTACACCTTC. This chain uses TRBV29-1 with TRBJ1-2; D is perhaps TRBD1 (5 bases). Germline loops: CDR1 SQVTM, CDR2 ANQGSEA. V shed 7 bases and J shed 8 bases, with 14 bases lying between them. The CDR3 is 11 residues long.

This sequence joins TRBV29-1 and TRBJ2-7; tentatively, D is TRBD1 or TRBD2 (5 bases each). Trimming cost V 3 bases and J 5 bases, with 17 bases left between them. Germline CDR1 and CDR2: SQVTM and ANQGSEA. The CDR3 covers 14 residues. In nucleotides, the CDR3 is TGCAGCGTTGACCTTGGGACGTCCTATGACGAGCAGTACTTC. Translating it yields CSVDLGTSYDEQYF.

The rearrangement joins TRBV29-1 to TRBJ2-1; 8 bases align to TRBD2. Germline CDR1 reads SQVTM; CDR2 reads ANQGSEA. The CDR3 is 13 amino acids. With V trimmed by 3 bases and J by 8 bases, 6 bases remained unmatched. The CDR3 here is CSVDLPGGDEQFF. CDR3 DNA sequence: TGCAGCGTTGACCTTCCGGGGGGGGATGAGCAGTTCTTC.

The chain combines TRBV18 with TRBJ1-4; D unclear. V shed 3 bases and J shed 3 bases, with 5 bases lying between them. Germline assignment: CDR1 KGHSH and CDR2 LQKENI. The CDR3 is 13 amino acids. Written as DNA, the CDR3 is TGTGCCAGCTCACCTTCGTCTAATGAAAAACTGTTTTTT. Translation gives CASSPSSNEKLFF.

The V call is TRBV12-3 or TRBV12-4, the J call TRBJ2-7, with 10 bases lining up with TRBD1. The CDR3 is made up of 18 amino acids. The V gene end was trimmed by 5 bases and the J gene end by 1 base; junction bases not matched to a gene: 14. For the CDR3, the DNA is TGTGCCAGCAGTGCGGGACAGGGGCACGTCCTCAATTCCTACGAGCAGTACTTC. This gives the protein CASSAGQGHVLNSYEQYF.

The chain employs TRBV7-2 and TRBJ2-7; 8 positions match TRBD1. V was clipped by 4 bases and J by 2 bases; unmatched bases: 7. The germline V gene encodes CDR1 SGHTA and CDR2 FQGNSA. The CDR3 has 15 residues. The DNA for the CDR3 is TGTGCCAGCAGCTCAGGACAGGGAAGGACCTACGAGCAGTACTTC. The encoded protein is CASSSGQGRTYEQYF.

This rearrangement joins TRBV29-1 to TRBJ2-3, with TRBD1 matching over 7 bases. Per germline, CDR1 SQVTM and CDR2 ANQGSEA. With V trimmed by 5 bases and J by 2 bases, 4 bases remained unmatched. CDR3 length: 13 amino acids. CDR3 amino acids: CSVTTGSTDTQYF. CDR3 nucleotide sequence: TGCAGCGTTACGACAGGGTCCACAGATACGCAGTATTTT.

The rearrangement links TRBV25-1 to TRBJ2-7; D is possibly TRBD2 (5 bases). Trimming pared 4 bases from V and 6 bases from J, leaving 13 bases between. The CDR3 runs to 13 residues. Germline CDR1 reads MGHDK; CDR2 reads SYGVNS. CDR3 sequence (DNA): TGTGCCAGCAGTGCGAGGGAGAGCGGCGAGCAGTACTTC. It yields the protein CASSARESGEQYF.

This clonotype has just one count. The chain is built from TRBV20-1 and TRBJ1-5, with unresolved D. CDR1 and CDR2 from the germline V gene are DFQATT and SNEGSKA (reference sequence). This CDR3 spans 13 amino acids. V lost 1 base, J lost 5 bases, and 9 bases lay in between. The CDR3 sequence is CSARGDIDQPQHF. CDR3 bases: TGCAGTGCTAGAGGAGACATTGATCAGCCCCAGCATTTT.

The gene calls are TRBV5-1 and TRBJ1-5; no firm D call. The CDR3 runs 14 residues. CDR1 SGHRS and CDR2 YFSETQ come from the germline V gene. The V end was cut by 0 bases, the J end by 3 bases, with 7 bases between. The CDR3 sequence: CASSLGMDNQPQHF. The CDR3 region has the DNA TGCGCCAGCAGCTTGGGGATGGACAATCAGCCCCAGCATTTT.

This CDR3 is CASSLGSGRYREQYF. Written as DNA, the CDR3 is TGTGCCAGCAGCTTGGGTAGCGGGAGATATCGCGAGCAGTACTTC. The V gene is TRBV5-6, the J gene TRBJ2-7, with TRBD2 matching 9 bases. Germline V lookup: CDR1 SGHDT, CDR2 YYEEEE. The CDR3 is made up of 15 amino acids. Trimming removed 0 bases from V and 6 bases from J; junction bases left unmatched: 7.

The chain links TRBV25-1 to TRBJ1-4; a weak D match, TRBD1 (5 bases). The V gene lost 7 bases and the J gene lost 10 bases, with 16 bases spanning the gap. CDR1 is MGHDK, CDR2 SYGVNS, per germline. The CDR3 totals 13 residues. CDR3 amino acids: CASTLGGSGKLFF. The DNA for the CDR3 is TGTGCCAGCACCCTTGGGGGGAGCGGAAAACTGTTTTTT.

In this sample, this clonotype turned up once. The chain carries TRBV10-1 and TRBJ2-7; 13 nucleotides match TRBD2. The trim removed 6 bases at V and 4 bases at J, leaving 9 bases unmatched. CDR3 size: 16 residues. Germline lookup yields CDR1 WNHNN and CDR2 SYGVQD (reference sequence). The CDR3 region is CASRAGLAGVGYEQYF. CDR3 sequence (DNA): TGCGCCAGCAGGGCAGGACTAGCGGGAGTTGGGTACGAGCAGTACTTC.

In this sample, this clonotype turned up a few times. The chain uses TRBV12-3 or TRBV12-4 and TRBJ1-4; perhaps TRBD1 as D (5 bases). The germline V and J ends were trimmed by 3 bases and 0 bases, with 11 bases remaining between them. The CDR3 covers 16 residues. Here the CDR3 DNA reads TGTGCCAGCAGTTTGGGCCAGGGCTCAACTAATGAAAAACTGTTTTTT. Its translation: CASSLGQGSTNEKLFF.

The chain joins TRBV10-3 to TRBJ2-4; possible D gene TRBD1, 6 bases. V was shortened by 3 bases and J by 8 bases, with 14 bases between the two germline ends. Germline values: CDR1 ENHRY, CDR2 SYGVKD. The CDR3 covers 14 residues. CDR3 residues: CAISDPLRGDIQYF. The CDR3 coding sequence is TGTGCCATCAGTGACCCGCTCAGGGGTGACATTCAGTACTTC.